This paragraph reports one TCR beta chain. Antigen unknown. This entry is derived from a study of T cell responses to AZD1222 COVID-19 vaccine. As for the study in general: Timing groups of about 4 and about 12 weeks for second doses were pooled.

Study-level findings and limits: Nearly half of the spike-specific TCRs reportedly recognize variant regions that carry no mutations. Mostly white British, mostly female donors; authors suggested clonal diversity may be underestimated.

Assay used: immunoSEQ multiplex PCR; TCRdb lists only in-frame clones, some missing. The repertoire holds some 100,000 clones, with around 90% as singletons. V lost 5 bases to trimming and J lost 8 bases; unmatched junction nucleotides: 9. Germline CDR1 SGHNT, CDR2 YENEEA. This CDR3 is 15 amino acids long. The receptor was isolated from an adult in good health. Specimen: peripheral blood, collected on day 0 of AZD1222 vaccination. The chain is built from TRBV11-3 and TRBJ2-1; 10 bases fit TRBD1. The CDR3 protein is CASSPPGQGMDEQFF. CDR3 bases: TGTGCCAGCAGCCCCCCGGGACAGGGGATGGATGAGCAGTTCTTC.